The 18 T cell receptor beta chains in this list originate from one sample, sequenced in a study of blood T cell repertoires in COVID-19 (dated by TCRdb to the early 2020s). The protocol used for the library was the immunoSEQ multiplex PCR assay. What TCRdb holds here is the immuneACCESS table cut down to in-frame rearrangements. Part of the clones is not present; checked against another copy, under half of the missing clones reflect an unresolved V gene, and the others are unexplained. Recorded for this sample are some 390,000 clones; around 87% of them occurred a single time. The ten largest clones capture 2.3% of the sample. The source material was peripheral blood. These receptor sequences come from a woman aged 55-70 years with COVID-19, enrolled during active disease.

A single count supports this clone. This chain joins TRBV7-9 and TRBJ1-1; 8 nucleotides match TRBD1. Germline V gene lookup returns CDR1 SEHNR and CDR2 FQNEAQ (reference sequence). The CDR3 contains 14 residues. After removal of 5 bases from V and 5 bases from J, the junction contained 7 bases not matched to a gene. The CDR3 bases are TGTGCCAGCAGCGGTCGAACAGGGGGTACTGAAGCTTTCTTT. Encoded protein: CASSGRTGGTEAFF.

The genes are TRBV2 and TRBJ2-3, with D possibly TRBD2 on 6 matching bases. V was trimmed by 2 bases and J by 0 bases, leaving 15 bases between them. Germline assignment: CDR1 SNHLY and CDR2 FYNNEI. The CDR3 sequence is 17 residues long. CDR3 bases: TGTGCCAGCAGTGAATGGAGGGTAGCGGCTAGCACAGATACGCAGTATTTT. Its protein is CASSEWRVAASTDTQYF. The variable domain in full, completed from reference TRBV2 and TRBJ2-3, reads EPEVTQTPSHQVTQMGQEVILRCVPISNHLYFYWYRQILGQKVEFLVSFYNNEISEKSEIFDDQFSVERPDGSNFTLKIRSTKLEDSAMYFCASSEWRVAASTDTQYFGPGTRLTVL.

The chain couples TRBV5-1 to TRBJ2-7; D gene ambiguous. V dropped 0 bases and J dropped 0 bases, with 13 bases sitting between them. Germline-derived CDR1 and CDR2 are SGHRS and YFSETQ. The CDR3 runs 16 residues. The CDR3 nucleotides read TGCGCCAGCAGCTTGGCTGTCTCCTGGAGCTCCTACGAGCAGTACTTC. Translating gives CASSLAVSWSSYEQYF.

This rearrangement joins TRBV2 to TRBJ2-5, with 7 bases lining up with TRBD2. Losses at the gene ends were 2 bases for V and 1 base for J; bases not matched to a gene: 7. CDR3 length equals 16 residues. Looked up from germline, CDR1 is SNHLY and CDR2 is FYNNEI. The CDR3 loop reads CASSEIRGGSQETQYF. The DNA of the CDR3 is TGTGCCAGCAGTGAAATTCGCGGGGGAAGCCAAGAGACCCAGTACTTC.

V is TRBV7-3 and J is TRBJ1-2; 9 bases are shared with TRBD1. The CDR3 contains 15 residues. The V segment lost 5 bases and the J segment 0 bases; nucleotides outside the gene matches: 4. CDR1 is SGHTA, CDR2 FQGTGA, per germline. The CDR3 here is CASSINRGPNYGYTF. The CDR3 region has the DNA TGTGCCAGCAGCATAAACAGGGGGCCTAACTATGGCTACACCTTC.

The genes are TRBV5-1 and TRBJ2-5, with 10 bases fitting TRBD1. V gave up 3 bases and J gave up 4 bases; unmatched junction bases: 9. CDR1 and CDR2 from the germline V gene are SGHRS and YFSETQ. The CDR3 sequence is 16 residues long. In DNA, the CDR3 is TGCGCCAGCAGCTCTCCCGGGACAGGGGTTCGAGAGACCCAGTACTTC. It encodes CASSSPGTGVRETQYF.

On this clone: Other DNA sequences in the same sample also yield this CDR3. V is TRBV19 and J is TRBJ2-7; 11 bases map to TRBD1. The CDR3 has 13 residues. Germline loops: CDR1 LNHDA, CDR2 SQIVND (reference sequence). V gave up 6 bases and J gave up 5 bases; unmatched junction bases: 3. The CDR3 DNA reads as TGTGCCAGTAGCCGGGACAGGGGGGACGAGCAGTACTTC. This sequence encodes CASSRDRGDEQYF.

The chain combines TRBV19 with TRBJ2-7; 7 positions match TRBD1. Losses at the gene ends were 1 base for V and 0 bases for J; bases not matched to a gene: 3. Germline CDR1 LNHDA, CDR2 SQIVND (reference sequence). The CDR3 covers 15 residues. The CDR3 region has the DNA TGTGCCAGTAGTATAGTCAGGGACAGCTCCTACGAGCAGTACTTC. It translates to CASSIVRDSSYEQYF.

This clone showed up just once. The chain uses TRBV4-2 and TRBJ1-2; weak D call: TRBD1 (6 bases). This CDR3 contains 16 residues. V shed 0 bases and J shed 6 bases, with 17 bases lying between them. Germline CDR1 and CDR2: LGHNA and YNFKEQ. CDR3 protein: CASSQDQQGRWDGYTF. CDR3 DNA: TGTGCCAGCAGCCAAGACCAACAGGGCCGTTGGGATGGCTACACCTTC.

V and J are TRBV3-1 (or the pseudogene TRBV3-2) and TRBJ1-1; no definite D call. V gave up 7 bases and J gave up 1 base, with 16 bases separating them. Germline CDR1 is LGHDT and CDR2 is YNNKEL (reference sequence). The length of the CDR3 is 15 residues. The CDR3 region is CASIPTGRANTEAFF. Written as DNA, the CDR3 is TGTGCCAGCATCCCCACCGGGCGGGCGAACACTGAAGCTTTCTTT.

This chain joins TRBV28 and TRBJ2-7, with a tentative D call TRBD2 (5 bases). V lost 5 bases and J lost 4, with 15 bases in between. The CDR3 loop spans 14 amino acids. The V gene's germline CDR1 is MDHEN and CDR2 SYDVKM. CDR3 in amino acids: CASSPLGSFYEQYF. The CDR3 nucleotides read TGTGCCAGCAGTCCCTTAGGGAGTTTTTACGAGCAGTACTTC.

The chain's CDR3 is CASSHSGVPYNEQFF. CDR3 sequence (DNA): TGTGCCAGCAGCCATAGCGGGGTGCCCTACAATGAGCAGTTCTTC. The rearrangement joins TRBV7-2 to TRBJ2-1; 8 bases map to TRBD2. Germline V gene sequence: CDR1 SGHTA, CDR2 FQGNSA. V gave up 5 bases and J gave up 2 bases; unmatched junction bases: 5. This CDR3 is 15 amino acids long.

CDR3 residues: CASSLDSQNIQYF. The CDR3 region has the DNA TGTGCCAGCAGCTTAGACAGCCAAAACATTCAGTACTTC. V and J are TRBV7-9 and TRBJ2-4; D is unclear. Germline-derived CDR1 and CDR2 are SEHNR and FQNEAQ (reference sequence). The CDR3 totals 13 residues. Trimming left V 1 base short and J 5 bases short, with 6 bases between.

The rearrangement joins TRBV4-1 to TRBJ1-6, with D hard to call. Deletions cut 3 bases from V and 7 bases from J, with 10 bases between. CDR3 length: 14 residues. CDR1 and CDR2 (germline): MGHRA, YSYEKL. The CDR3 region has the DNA TGCGCCAGCAGCCAGAACCACCTAAATTCACCCCTCCACTTT. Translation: CASSQNHLNSPLHF.

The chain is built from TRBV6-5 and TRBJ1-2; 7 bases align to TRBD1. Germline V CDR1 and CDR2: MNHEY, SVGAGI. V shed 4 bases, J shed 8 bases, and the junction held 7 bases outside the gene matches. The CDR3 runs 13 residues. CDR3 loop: CASSFGQAGGYTF. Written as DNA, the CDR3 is TGTGCCAGCAGTTTCGGACAGGCGGGGGGCTACACCTTC.

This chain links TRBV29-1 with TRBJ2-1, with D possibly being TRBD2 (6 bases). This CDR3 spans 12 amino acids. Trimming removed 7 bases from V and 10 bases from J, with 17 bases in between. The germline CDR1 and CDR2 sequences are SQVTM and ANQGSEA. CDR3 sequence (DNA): TGCAGCGCCGAGCGGGCATACGGGGAGCAGTTCTTC. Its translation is CSAERAYGEQFF.

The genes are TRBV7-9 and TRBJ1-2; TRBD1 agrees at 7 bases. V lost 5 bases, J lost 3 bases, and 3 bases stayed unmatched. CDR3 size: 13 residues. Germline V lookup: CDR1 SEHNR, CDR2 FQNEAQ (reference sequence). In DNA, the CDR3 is TGTGCCAGCAGCGCCGGGACAGACTATGGCTACACCTTC. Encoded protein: CASSAGTDYGYTF.

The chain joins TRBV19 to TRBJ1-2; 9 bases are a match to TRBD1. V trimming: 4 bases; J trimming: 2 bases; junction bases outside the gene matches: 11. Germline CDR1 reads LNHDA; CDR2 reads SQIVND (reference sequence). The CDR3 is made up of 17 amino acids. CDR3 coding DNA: TGTGCCAGTAGTAAGGGACAGGGCCCATTAGGGAACTATGGCTACACCTTC. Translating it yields CASSKGQGPLGNYGYTF.